A selection of T cell receptor beta chains follows, all from one sample in a study of T cell changes during pregnancy in multiple sclerosis. Data came from immunoSEQ multiplex PCR; TCRdb stores just in-frame clones and leaves some out. The data show about 41,000 clones, with roughly 90% seen just once and 6% to 7% held by the top ten. Source: CD8+ T cells from peripheral blood mononuclear cells, taken in the third trimester of pregnancy. The receptors shown here come from a female donor with multiple sclerosis, enrolled in a pregnancy study. Both conserved end residues are part of each CDR3.

v_call cdr3_aa
TRBV7-9 CASSFAGGYHNEQFF
TRBV4-1 CASSQEPGQPNSPLHF
TRBV6-5 CASSYGGGVSYEQYF
TRBV27 CASSLSPGTMNTEAFF
TRBV30 CAWSVQGIHGYTF
TRBV7-9 CASSTQPGGETQYF
TRBV25-1 CASSDRQAQLGANYGYTF
TRBV9 CASGGRVRNGYTF
TRBV7-3 CASSPGLGGELFF
TRBV5-4 CASSSGQGVSSGYTF
TRBV4-3 CASSHGGLADQETQYF
TRBV28 CASTGEGGYNEQFF
TRBV27 CASSLAGTGSNSPLHF
TRBV27 CASSQTGDQETQYF
TRBV14 CASSQDRRGGYTF
TRBV7-9 CASSLPRGNTEAFF
TRBV10-3 CAISESGQRYGYTF
TRBV9 CASSPTSGRRNEQFF
TRBV28 CASSLLLAGGFTDTQYF
TRBV6-1 CASTDGLAGDYEQYF
TRBV4-1 CASSQDVGGFYYEQYF
TRBV27 CASRLIQGAGEQFF
TRBV13 CASSATGGGDSSGNTIYF
TRBV6-5 CASSSGQGHNQPQHF
TRBV19 CASSPLTGLAGGFETQYF
TRBV7-2 CASSSLTSGGPLDTQYF
TRBV5-4 CASSLASYDEQYF
TRBV13 CASSLSGEGGHQPQHF
TRBV6-6 CASEEGTQYF
TRBV6-5 CASSYGLGHYEQYF
TRBV25-1 CASSETGSGTYF
TRBV19 CASSLVGQGGHEQYF
TRBV4-3 CASSLNTNTGELFF
TRBV10-3 CAISELPGQTTDNEQFF
TRBV9 CASSPTWGPSSYNEQFF
TRBV28 CASSFGGLFGDEQFF
TRBV27 CASSSTWDRQKPGYGYTF
TRBV5-5 CASSLAAEVYSPLHF
TRBV6-4 CASSDGTSGGADTQYF
TRBV30 CAGRTRTSGRGNEQFF
TRBV7-6 CASSLGGPNEQFF
TRBV28 CASSVAGGDYNEQFF
TRBV19 CRGLAGSCSYNEQFF
TRBV7-6 CASSQGLAGGAGANVLTF
TRBV10-3 CAISVPGAETQYF
TRBV9 CASSVGAGGTDTQYF
TRBV28 CASSLTGGDEKLFF
TRBV4-1 CASSLLEGDGETQYF
TRBV30 CAWREWGGGVYNEQFF
TRBV7-3 CASSLFGAAGEQFF
TRBV10-3 CATRPTSGSSYEQYF
TRBV9 CASSPSWGRNTGELFF